The clone carrying this TCR beta chain appeared many times. TCRdb independently ran MiXCR on the RT-PCR reads; one entry per CDR3 protein. The table shows more than 200,000 distinct CDR3 sequences, with more than 10% occurring only once. V was pared by 3 bases and J by 7 bases, with 18 bases between. Germline lookup yields CDR1 KGHDR and CDR2 SFDVKD. The CDR3 totals 16 residues. This specimen belongs to a study of response to subunit inactivated influenza vaccine. The J gene is TRBJ2-1, the V gene TRBV24-1, with D possibly being TRBD2 (6 bases). The receptor was derived from a middle-aged man who received an inactivated influenza vaccine. Sequencing was performed on non-naive T cells sorted from PBMCs, taken roughly 2 weeks before vaccination. This CDR3 is CATSDRRDQRVNEQFF. CDR3 coding DNA: TGTGCCACCAGTGATCGGCGGGACCAACGCGTAAATGAGCAGTTCTTC.